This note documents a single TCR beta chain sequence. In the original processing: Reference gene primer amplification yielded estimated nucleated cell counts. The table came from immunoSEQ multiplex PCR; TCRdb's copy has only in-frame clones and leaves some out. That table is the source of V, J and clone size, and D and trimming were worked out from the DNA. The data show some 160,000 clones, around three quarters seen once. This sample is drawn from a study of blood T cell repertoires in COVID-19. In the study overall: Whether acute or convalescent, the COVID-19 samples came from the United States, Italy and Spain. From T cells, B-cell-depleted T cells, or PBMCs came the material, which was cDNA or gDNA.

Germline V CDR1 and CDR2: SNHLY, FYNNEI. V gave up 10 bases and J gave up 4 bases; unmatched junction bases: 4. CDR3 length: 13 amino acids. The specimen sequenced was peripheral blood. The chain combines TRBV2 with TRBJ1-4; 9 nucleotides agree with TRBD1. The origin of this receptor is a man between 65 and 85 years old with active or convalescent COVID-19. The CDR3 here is CAIRTGVNEKLFF. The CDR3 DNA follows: TGTGCCATCCGGACAGGGGTTAATGAAAAACTGTTTTTT.